This paragraph reports one T cell receptor beta chain. V was pared by 3 bases and J by 7 bases, with 6 bases of the junction left unmatched. Germline CDR1 SGHNT, CDR2 YYREEE (reference sequence). The CDR3 runs to 13 residues. The data were produced by immunoSEQ multiplex PCR, yet TCRdb's version contains in-frame clones alone and is incomplete. The data contain under 2.5 million clones, 85% to 95% of them singletons. This sample was taken from a study of shared clonotypes between healthy human individuals. The sequencing input was naive CD4+ T cells from PBMCs. Regarding subset: CD45RA+ positively selected. This TCR was sampled from a man between 18 and 35 years old in good health. Some clones in this sample may be carry-over from other donors' samples. V usage is TRBV5-4 and J usage is TRBJ1-1; 7 bases map to TRBD1. The CDR3 DNA is TGTGCCAGCAGCTACCCGGGACAGCGTGAAGCTTTCTTT. Protein: CASSYPGQREAFF.